This T cell receptor (beta chain) came from a study of beta chain features in type 1 diabetes. Study outcomes and limitations: For patients, the naive, central memory and Treg TCRB repertoires appeared more alike than for healthy donors. In all four CD4+ subsets, TCRB CDR3 length was significantly, moderately reduced in type 1 diabetes.

Germline loops: CDR1 MGHDK, CDR2 SYGVNS. The CDR3 has 15 amino acids. With 0 bases removed from V and 3 bases from J, the gap between germline ends came to 10 bases. What was sequenced were expressed TCRB transcripts, since all of the isolated RNA had been reverse transcribed. Profiled with immunoSEQ multiplex PCR; TCRdb holds only in-frame clones, not every one. The table shows about 370,000 clones, with around 9.6% occurring only once. The sample holds a few counts of this clone. What it binds is unknown. Material for sequencing was central memory CD4+ T cells from blood. The TCR originated in a man aged 30-40 years with type 1 diabetes. V usage is TRBV25-1 and J usage is TRBJ2-3; maybe TRBD1 (6 bases). CDR3 in amino acids: CASSEYGDITDTQYF. For the CDR3, the DNA is TGTGCCAGCAGTGAATATGGGGACATAACAGATACGCAGTATTTT.